Each of the 30 T cell receptor beta chains below was sequenced from the same sample in a study of blood T cell repertoires in COVID-19 (dated by TCRdb to about 2020). Library generation was performed with the immunoSEQ multiplex PCR assay. TCRdb stores this immuneACCESS table with in-frame sequences only. Part of the clones is absent; in the studies checked, under half of the shortfall reflects unresolved V genes, and no reason is known for the rest. The sample yields about 270,000 clones; about four fifths were counted once. Of the sample, roughly 2.9% falls within the top ten clones. The sequenced sample consisted of peripheral blood. The source is a woman aged 60-75 years with active or convalescent COVID-19.

The rearrangement links TRBV18 to TRBJ1-5; D might be TRBD1 (6 bases). This CDR3 comprises 15 residues. Trimming shortened V by 2 bases and J by 11 bases, and 19 bases separated the two germline ends. Germline loops: CDR1 KGHSH, CDR2 LQKENI. Written as DNA, the CDR3 is TGTGCCAGCTCACCAAGTGGGACACAGAATCTCGCCCAGCATTTT. Encoded protein: CASSPSGTQNLAQHF.

The rearrangement links TRBV25-1 to TRBJ2-3, with D maybe TRBD1 (6 bases). The germline gives CDR1 MGHDK, CDR2 SYGVNS. The CDR3 covers 13 residues. Trimming removed 5 bases at V and 4 bases at J, with 10 bases between. CDR3 in DNA: TGTGCCAGCAGTACTTACAGGGCAGATACGCAGTATTTT. Translation: CASSTYRADTQYF.

This chain joins TRBV5-1 and TRBJ1-2, with 8 bases aligning to TRBD1. Looked up from germline, CDR1 is SGHRS and CDR2 is YFSETQ. There are 14 residues in the CDR3. V was pared by 0 bases and J by 4 bases, with 2 bases of the junction left unmatched. In DNA, the CDR3 is TGCGCCAGCAGCTTGGACAGGGGGTCCTATGGCTACACCTTC. It encodes CASSLDRGSYGYTF.

In the case of this clone: One end of the junction is discordant with germline, which a read error may explain. V usage is TRBV28 and J usage is TRBJ1-6; TRBD1 agrees at 8 bases. This CDR3 has 13 amino acids. The V gene's germline CDR1 is MDHEN and CDR2 SYDVKM. CDR3 sequence: CASARGQISRLHF. The CDR3 nucleotides are TGTGCCAGCGCCAGGGGGCAGATTTCACGCCTCCACTTT.

V gene TRBV9 combines with J gene TRBJ1-4; D may be TRBD1 (6 bases). The CDR3 extends over 15 amino acids. Trimming left V 0 bases short and J 15 bases short, with 21 bases between. Germline CDR1 reads SGDLS; CDR2 reads YYNGEE. The CDR3 sequence is CASSVGVRGGEKLFF. In nucleotides, the CDR3 is TGTGCCAGCAGCGTAGGGGTACGAGGGGGAGAAAAGTTGTTTTTT.

The J gene is TRBJ2-1, the V gene TRBV7-3; TRBD1 agrees at 7 bases. Germline CDR1 SGHTA, CDR2 FQGTGA. V gave up 5 bases and J gave up 8 bases; unmatched junction bases: 9. This CDR3 has 14 residues. The CDR3 spells CASSIHRGLDEQFF. The CDR3 DNA is TGTGCCAGCAGCATTCACAGGGGTCTGGATGAGCAGTTCTTC.

The chain is built from TRBV5-4 and TRBJ1-4; unclear D gene. With 1 base removed from V and 13 bases from J, the gap between germline ends came to 11 bases. The CDR3 totals 12 residues. Germline CDR1 reads SGHNT; CDR2 reads YYREEE (reference sequence). The CDR3 DNA reads TGTGCCAGCAGCTTGTACGGGAACGGACTGTTTTTT. Protein sequence: CASSLYGNGLFF.

This clone came up a few times. The chain uses TRBV27 and TRBJ1-5; D is possibly TRBD1 (6 bases). This CDR3 comprises 14 residues. CDR1 and CDR2 from the germline V gene are MNHEY and SMNVEV (reference sequence). With 6 bases removed from V and 1 base from J, the gap between germline ends came to 10 bases. CDR3 region: CASRVGASNQPQHF. In DNA form, the CDR3 reads TGTGCCAGCAGGGTGGGGGCCAGCAATCAGCCCCAGCATTTT.

This clone was seen a single time. This chain joins TRBV21-1 and TRBJ2-7; the table gives TRBD1 as D, unverified against the DNA. TRBV21-1 is classified as a pseudogene. The CDR3 has 19 amino acids. CDR3 protein: CASSKVSISTQGASYEQYF. The CDR3, as DNA: TGTGCCAGCAGCAAAGTGTCGATCAGTACACAGGGGGCATCCTACGAGCAGTACTTC.

The V call is TRBV6-2 or TRBV6-3, the J call TRBJ1-3, with D hard to call. Trimming took off 2 bases at V and 3 bases at J, with 14 bases between the two ends. CDR3 length: 16 residues. Germline values: CDR1 MNHEY, CDR2 SVGEGT. CDR3 sequence: CASSYGLSFDGNTIYF. The CDR3 bases are TGTGCCAGCAGTTACGGCCTCAGTTTTGATGGAAACACCATATATTTT.

The rearrangement uses TRBV30 and TRBJ1-2; 7 bases fit TRBD1. Looked up from germline, CDR1 is GTSNPN and CDR2 is SVGIG (reference sequence). Trimming removed 8 bases from V and 8 bases from J; junction bases left unmatched: 14. The CDR3 runs 13 residues. This CDR3 is CALSQTRGLGYTF. In DNA form, the CDR3 reads TGTGCCCTTTCCCAAACTAGGGGGCTGGGCTACACCTTC.

This clone was observed a single time. This chain connects TRBV29-1 to TRBJ2-1; 9 positions agree with TRBD2. V shed 1 base and J 9 bases; nucleotides not matched to a gene: 7. The CDR3 has 14 residues. The germline CDR1 and CDR2 sequences are SQVTM and ANQGSEA. This chain's CDR3 is CSVEVATSGSEQFF. CDR3 DNA: TGCAGCGTTGAAGTAGCGACTAGCGGAAGTGAGCAGTTCTTC.

The V gene is TRBV19, the J gene TRBJ1-1; tentatively, D is TRBD1 (5 bases). This CDR3 has 15 residues. V lost 7 bases and J 2 bases, leaving 17 bases between the germline ends. Germline CDR1 LNHDA, CDR2 SQIVND (reference sequence). CDR3 region: CASTTGGNLNTEAFF. CDR3 coding DNA: TGTGCCAGTACCACTGGGGGGAACTTAAACACTGAAGCTTTCTTT.

This clone showed up just once. J is TRBJ1-2 and V is TRBV19; the match to TRBD1 covers 8 bases. Per the germline V gene, CDR1 is LNHDA and CDR2 is SQIVND (reference sequence). CDR3 length: 15 amino acids. V shed 11 bases and J 2 bases; nucleotides not matched to a gene: 13. The CDR3 here is CAGAGRTGPNYGYTF. The CDR3 bases are TGTGCCGGCGCCGGGCGGACAGGGCCCAACTATGGCTACACCTTC.

This clone was found a few times. The chain employs TRBV25-1 and TRBJ1-6, with a tentative D call TRBD1 (6 bases). V was shortened by 2 bases and J by 8 bases, with 13 bases between the two germline ends. Germline V gene lookup returns CDR1 MGHDK and CDR2 SYGVNS. The CDR3 totals 15 residues. The CDR3 nucleotides read TGTGCCAGCAGTGAACAGGGCAGGGGCGATTCACCCCTCCACTTT. It translates to CASSEQGRGDSPLHF.

The chain links TRBV5-1 to TRBJ1-2; no reliable D call. The CDR3 is 14 amino acids. Germline lookup yields CDR1 SGHRS and CDR2 YFSETQ. V was shortened by 1 base and J by 3 bases, with 10 bases between the two germline ends. CDR3 sequence: CASSLSTIDYGYTF. The CDR3 region has the DNA TGCGCCAGCAGCTTGTCGACTATCGACTATGGCTACACCTTC.

The chain has TRBV30 and TRBJ1-2; 7 bases align to TRBD1. Germline V gene lookup returns CDR1 GTSNPN and CDR2 SVGIG (reference sequence). CDR3 length: 14 amino acids. V dropped 3 bases and J dropped 0; count of bases not matched to a gene: 4. CDR3 sequence (DNA): TGTGCCTGGAGCCAGGGACAGCCTAACTATGGCTACACCTTC. It specifies CAWSQGQPNYGYTF.

This sequence joins TRBV7-8 and TRBJ1-1, with 7 bases fitting TRBD1. The CDR3 length is 18 residues. Germline CDR1 is SGHVS and CDR2 is FQNEAQ. The J segment lost 1 base and the V segment lost 3 bases, leaving 14 bases of the junction unmatched. CDR3 protein: CASSFGTATGVRNTEAFF. The DNA for the CDR3 is TGTGCCAGCAGCTTCGGGACAGCAACAGGGGTCCGGAACACTGAAGCTTTCTTT.

This clone was picked up one time. This chain connects TRBV10-3 to TRBJ2-5; D unresolved. V was shortened by 2 bases and J by 2 bases, with 6 bases between the two germline ends. Germline V gene lookup returns CDR1 ENHRY and CDR2 SYGVKD. The CDR3 has 13 amino acids. This CDR3 reads CAISEPVQETQYF. In DNA, the CDR3 is TGTGCCATCAGTGAGCCGGTACAAGAGACCCAGTACTTC.

CDR3 coding DNA: TGTGCCAGCAGCTTAGGGCGGGGTGGGGAGCAGTACTTC. Translated, it gives CASSLGRGGEQYF. The chain is built from TRBV7-6 and TRBJ2-7; possibly TRBD2 for D (6 bases). V lost 1 base and J lost 7, with 11 bases in between. CDR1 is SGHVS and CDR2 is FNYEAQ in the germline V gene. This CDR3 comprises 13 residues. The full variable domain, its missing parts supplied by reference TRBV7-6 and TRBJ2-7, is GAGVSQSPRYKVTKRGQDVALRCDPISGHVSLYWYRQALGQGPEFLTYFNYEAQQDKSGLPNDRFSAERPEGSISTLTIQRTEQRDSAMYRCASSLGRGGEQYFGPGTRLTVT.

V and J are TRBV4-2 and TRBJ1-3, with D uncertain. Deletions cut 0 bases from V and 0 bases from J, with 9 bases between. This CDR3 comprises 16 residues. The germline CDR1 and CDR2 sequences are LGHNA and YNFKEQ. In DNA, the CDR3 is TGTGCCAGCAGCCAAGAAGATTCCAGCTCTGGAAACACCATATATTTT. Translating gives CASSQEDSSSGNTIYF.

With respect to this clone: Other DNA sequences of this sample code for an identical CDR3. The gene calls are TRBV27 and TRBJ1-2; D uncertain. The germline CDR1 and CDR2 sequences are MNHEY and SMNVEV (reference sequence). V lost 6 bases and J 3 bases, leaving 8 bases between the germline ends. This CDR3 contains 12 residues. CDR3 sequence reads: CASRREDYGYTF. The CDR3 nucleotides read TGTGCCAGCAGAAGGGAGGACTATGGCTACACCTTC.

This chain links TRBV7-9 with TRBJ1-2; D might be TRBD1 (6 bases). The germline gives CDR1 SEHNR, CDR2 FQNEAQ (reference sequence). V was shortened by 1 base and J by 0 bases, with 9 bases between the two germline ends. This CDR3 comprises 15 residues. This chain's CDR3 is CASSLGTATNYGYTF. CDR3 DNA sequence: TGTGCCAGCAGCTTAGGGACAGCAACTAACTATGGCTACACCTTC.

The genes are TRBV6-6 and TRBJ2-5, with D perhaps TRBD2 (5 bases). The CDR3 is 16 amino acids. Per the germline V gene, CDR1 is MNHNY and CDR2 is SVGAGI (reference sequence). V was clipped by 2 bases and J by 1 base, with 14 bases between them. The CDR3 DNA reads TGTGCCAGCAGTTACCGGATGGCTAGCTCCCAAGAGACCCAGTACTTC. Amino acid sequence: CASSYRMASSQETQYF.

DNA for the CDR3: TGTGCCAGCTCACTTTCCCAGGGTGATAATTCACCCCTCCACTTT. Its translation: CASSLSQGDNSPLHF. The chain uses TRBV18 and TRBJ1-6; D may be TRBD1 (5 bases). The CDR3 has 15 amino acids. The V and J ends lost 4 bases and 5 bases respectively, with 12 bases between them. Germline-derived CDR1 and CDR2 are KGHSH and LQKENI.

The rearrangement uses TRBV19 and TRBJ1-2; 7 nucleotides line up with TRBD1. This CDR3 contains 12 residues. Trimming took 6 bases from V and 8 from J; bases not matched to a gene: 6. Germline loops: CDR1 LNHDA, CDR2 SQIVND (reference sequence). CDR3 sequence reads: CASRTGVGGYTF. DNA for the CDR3: TGTGCCAGTAGAACAGGGGTTGGCGGCTACACCTTC.

This clone was detected once. The V call is TRBV7-2, the J call TRBJ2-3; TRBD1 agrees at 7 bases. The CDR3 consists of 14 residues. Germline V CDR1 and CDR2: SGHTA, FQGNSA. V was clipped by 3 bases and J by 3 bases; unmatched bases: 3. This CDR3 is CASSFNRGTDTQYF. The CDR3, as DNA: TGTGCCAGCAGCTTCAACAGGGGAACAGATACGCAGTATTTT.

V is TRBV6-4 and J is TRBJ2-1; 7 bases fit TRBD1. Unmatched junction bases numbered 7, after V lost 2 bases and J lost 3 bases. The germline gives CDR1 MRHNA, CDR2 SNTAGT. CDR3 length equals 16 residues. The CDR3 sequence is CASSDEFGTDYNEQFF. CDR3 coding DNA: TGTGCCAGCAGTGACGAGTTTGGGACAGACTACAATGAGCAGTTCTTC.

The genes are TRBV4-2 and TRBJ2-1, with 10 bases matching TRBD1. The CDR3 is 15 residues long. Germline assignment: CDR1 LGHNA and CDR2 YNFKEQ. J lost 5 bases, V lost 3 bases, and 4 bases had no gene match. CDR3 nucleotides: TGTGCCAGCAGCCACTCCGGGACAGGGGACAATGAGCAGTTCTTC. This translates into CASSHSGTGDNEQFF.

This clone showed up just once. The rearrangement links TRBV6-6 to TRBJ2-5; tentative D call: TRBD2 (5 bases). The CDR3 extends over 11 amino acids. Trimming shortened V by 7 bases and J by 5 bases, and 8 bases separated the two germline ends. Germline assignment: CDR1 MNHNY and CDR2 SVGAGI (reference sequence). The chain's CDR3 is CASTTRETQYF. Here the CDR3 DNA reads TGTGCCAGCACAACTAGGGAGACCCAGTACTTC.